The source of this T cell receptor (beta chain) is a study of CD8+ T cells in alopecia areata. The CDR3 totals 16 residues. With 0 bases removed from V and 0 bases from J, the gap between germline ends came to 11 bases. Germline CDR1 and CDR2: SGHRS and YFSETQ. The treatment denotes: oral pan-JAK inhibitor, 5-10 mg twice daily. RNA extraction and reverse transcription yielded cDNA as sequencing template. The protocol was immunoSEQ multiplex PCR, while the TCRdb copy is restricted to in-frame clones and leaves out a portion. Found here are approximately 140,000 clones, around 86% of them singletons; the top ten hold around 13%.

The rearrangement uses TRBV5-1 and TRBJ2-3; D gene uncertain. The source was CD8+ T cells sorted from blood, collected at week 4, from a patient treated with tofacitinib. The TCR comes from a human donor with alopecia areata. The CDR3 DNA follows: TGCGCCAGCAGCTTGGATAACGGTCCAAGCACAGATACGCAGTATTTT. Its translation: CASSLDNGPSTDTQYF. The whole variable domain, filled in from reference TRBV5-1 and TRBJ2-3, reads KAGVTQTPRYLIKTRGQQVTLSCSPISGHRSVSWYQQTPGQGLQFLFEYFSETQRNKGNFPGRFSGRQFSNSRSEMNVSTLELGDSALYLCASSLDNGPSTDTQYFGPGTRLTVL.